The next 15 T cell receptor beta chains were all read from a single sample in a study of blood T cells in healthy people across ages. A second 7 to 11 cycle PCR used barcoded and J-beta primers. TCRdb ran MiXCR on the 5' RACE reads and lists one entry per CDR3 protein. The table lists some 1.1 million distinct CDR3 sequences, around two fifths of them singletons. Input material: blood. Source of these receptors: a man aged 18 to 30 in good health.

The chain is built from TRBV29-1 and TRBJ2-1; a weak D match, TRBD1 (6 bases). The CDR3 is 14 residues long. Trimming took 5 bases from V and 3 from J, leaving 14 bases between them. Germline V gene sequence: CDR1 SQVTM, CDR2 ANQGSEA. CDR3 sequence reads: CSVYRVSYYNEQFF. DNA for the CDR3: TGCAGCGTTTACAGGGTTTCGTACTACAATGAGCAGTTCTTC.

This clonotype turned up a few times. The chain couples TRBV3-1 to TRBJ1-2, with 10 bases lining up with TRBD1. Trimming at V came to 0 bases and at J to 7 bases, leaving 5 bases not matched to a gene. The CDR3 covers 15 residues. In germline, CDR1 is LGHDT, CDR2 YNNKEL (reference sequence). The CDR3 DNA is TGTGCCAGCAGCCAAGATCTGACAGGGGGCTTTGGCTACACCTTC. Translated, it gives CASSQDLTGGFGYTF.

This clonotype occurred many times. The V call is TRBV12-3 or TRBV12-4, the J call TRBJ2-5; TRBD1 matches at 9 bases. The CDR3 is made up of 15 amino acids. V shed 0 bases, J shed 3 bases, and the junction held 2 bases outside the gene matches. Here the CDR3 reads CASSLATGGEETQYF. CDR3 DNA sequence: TGTGCCAGCAGTTTAGCGACAGGGGGTGAAGAGACCCAGTACTTC.

This chain uses TRBV7-2 with TRBJ2-4; possibly TRBD2 for D (5 bases). The CDR3 totals 13 residues. Germline V gene sequence: CDR1 SGHTA, CDR2 FQGNSA. Trimming removed 5 bases at V and 4 bases at J, with 9 bases between. The CDR3 is CASSPRGKNIQYF. Here the CDR3 DNA reads TGTGCCAGCAGCCCTAGAGGGAAAAACATTCAGTACTTC. Full variable domain (rest looked up from reference TRBV7-2 and TRBJ2-4): GAGVSQSPSNKVTEKGKDVELRCDPISGHTALYWYRQSLGQGLEFLIYFQGNSAPDKSGLPSDRFSAERTGGSVSTLTIQRTQQEDSAVYLCASSPRGKNIQYFGAGTRLSVL.

This clonotype came up a few times. The rearrangement links TRBV20-1 to TRBJ1-1, with 7 bases identical to TRBD1. The V segment lost 8 bases and the J segment 4 bases; nucleotides outside the gene matches: 7. This CDR3 comprises 12 residues. Germline CDR1 reads DFQATT; CDR2 reads SNEGSKA (reference sequence). The DNA of the CDR3 is TGCAGTCCCCTCAGGGGGGGCACTGAAGCTTTCTTT. It encodes CSPLRGGTEAFF.

The count of this clonotype is one. Here the CDR3 DNA reads TGCAGTGCTACTCCGACAGGAAAGCATCAGCCCCAGCATTTT. The encoded protein is CSATPTGKHQPQHF. The chain joins TRBV20-1 to TRBJ1-5, with a possible D match to TRBD1 (6 bases). V was shortened by 4 bases and J by 5 bases, with 15 bases between the two germline ends. CDR3 length equals 14 residues. Germline values: CDR1 DFQATT, CDR2 SNEGSKA (reference sequence).

This clonotype was observed a handful of times. The V call is TRBV25-1, the J call TRBJ1-2, with D possibly matching TRBD1 (5 bases). CDR3 size: 14 residues. Trimming removed 2 bases from V and 4 bases from J, with 11 bases in between. Germline CDR1 MGHDK, CDR2 SYGVNS. CDR3: CASSEQDNGYGYTF. The CDR3 nucleotides are TGTGCCAGCAGTGAACAGGACAACGGCTATGGCTACACCTTC.

The chain employs TRBV10-3 and TRBJ2-5, with D tentatively TRBD2 (5 bases). Deletions cut 5 bases from V and 1 base from J, with 11 bases between. CDR1 is ENHRY, CDR2 SYGVKD, per germline. The CDR3 spans 14 residues. CDR3 DNA: TGTGCCATCAGTAAGGACTTCACCCAAGAGACCCAGTACTTC. It codes for CAISKDFTQETQYF.

This clonotype was found a few times. This sequence joins TRBV2 and TRBJ1-5; D not certain. Germline lookup yields CDR1 SNHLY and CDR2 FYNNEI. With 7 bases removed from V and 4 bases from J, the gap between germline ends came to 11 bases. This CDR3 is 13 amino acids long. CDR3 in amino acids: CASTPAGNQPQHF. In DNA form, the CDR3 reads TGTGCCAGCACCCCGGCAGGAAATCAGCCCCAGCATTTT.

This clonotype was counted only a few times. As DNA, the CDR3 is TGTGCCAGCAGCGAAACAGGGGGCTTTCAGAATGAGCAGTTCTTC. Its protein product is CASSETGGFQNEQFF. The chain employs TRBV7-2 and TRBJ2-1, with TRBD1 matching 9 bases. The CDR3 contains 15 residues. After removal of 5 bases from V and 7 bases from J, the junction contained 9 bases not matched to a gene. Looked up from germline, CDR1 is SGHTA and CDR2 is FQGNSA. The full variable domain, its missing parts supplied by reference TRBV7-2 and TRBJ2-1, is GAGVSQSPSNKVTEKGKDVELRCDPISGHTALYWYRQSLGQGLEFLIYFQGNSAPDKSGLPSDRFSAERTGGSVSTLTIQRTQQEDSAVYLCASSETGGFQNEQFFGPGTRLTVL.

The V and J genes are TRBV12-3 or TRBV12-4 and TRBJ2-5; 7 bases match TRBD2. Trimming at V came to 7 bases and at J to 5 bases, leaving 7 bases not matched to a gene. The CDR3 is 13 residues long. The CDR3 loop is CASIGGGRETQYF. The CDR3 region has the DNA TGTGCCAGCATCGGCGGGGGTAGGGAGACCCAGTACTTC.

The chain employs TRBV10-3 and TRBJ1-2; tentatively, D is TRBD1 (5 bases). Germline V lookup: CDR1 ENHRY, CDR2 SYGVKD. The CDR3 sequence is 15 residues long. Trimming took off 0 bases at V and 11 bases at J, with 19 bases between the two ends. CDR3 residues: CAISESDTPTFGYTF. The CDR3 DNA follows: TGTGCCATCAGTGAGTCGGACACCCCTACGTTTGGTTACACCTTC.

This clonotype was observed a few times. The chain has TRBV27 and TRBJ2-1, with a tentative D call TRBD2 (5 bases). V dropped 3 bases and J dropped 8 bases, with 20 bases sitting between them. Germline CDR1 MNHEY, CDR2 SMNVEV (reference sequence). CDR3 length equals 16 residues. The CDR3 spells CASSLGRGRRGDEQFF. In DNA form, the CDR3 reads TGTGCCAGCAGTTTGGGTCGCGGGCGGCGCGGCGATGAGCAGTTCTTC.

The chain uses TRBV20-1 and TRBJ2-7; 9 bases match TRBD1. The J call may be mistaken, given a closer DNA end match to TRBJ2-5. This CDR3 is built from 14 residues. Germline values: CDR1 DFQATT, CDR2 SNEGSKA (reference sequence). CDR3 sequence (DNA): TGCAGTGCTAGAGGGGACAGGGTTAGTGAGACCCAGTACTTC. Its protein product is CSARGDRVSETQYF.

This sequence joins TRBV9 and TRBJ2-1; 11 bases agree with TRBD2. V lost 2 bases, J lost 9 bases, and 7 bases stayed unmatched. CDR1 is SGDLS, CDR2 YYNGEE, per germline. The length of the CDR3 is 15 residues. The chain's CDR3 is CASSVRTSGSREQFF. Here the CDR3 DNA reads TGTGCCAGCAGCGTCAGGACTAGCGGGTCGCGTGAGCAGTTCTTC.